This TCR beta chain was profiled in a study of blood T cells in healthy people across ages. Trimming took off 4 bases at V and 4 bases at J, with 11 bases between the two ends. Per germline, CDR1 SGDLS and CDR2 YYNGEE. This CDR3 spans 13 amino acids. The use of a sample-barcoded 5' primer and a J-beta primer mix characterized a second PCR of about 6 to 11 cycles. A single record per CDR3 protein comes from TCRdb applying MiXCR to the 5' RACE reads. The data show roughly 730,000 distinct CDR3 sequences, more than 50% seen once. The chain joins TRBV9 to TRBJ1-2, with D unclear. The receptor's source is a man in his forties in good health. Specimen: blood. For the CDR3, the DNA is TGTGCCAGCAGCCTCGACGCCACCTATGGCTACACCTTC. The encoded protein is CASSLDATYGYTF.